Listed below are T cell receptor beta chains from one sample, sequenced in a study of breast tumors, draining lymph nodes, adjacent tissues. One entry per CDR3 protein results from TCRdb running MiXCR on the multiplex PCR reads. Among about 230,000 distinct CDR3 sequences listed, roughly 32% were seen once. The material sequenced was axillary lymph node tissue. These receptors were taken from a female donor with breast cancer. Some clones in this sample may be carry-over from other donors' samples. Both conserved end residues are part of each CDR3. The order of the fields is clone size, D gene, V gene, J gene, CDR3 protein, CDR3 DNA. D genes are given only for firm matches. For some rows the clone size is stated as once, few or many, or as a class when expanded; others skip it.

NA	NA	TRBV9	TRBJ1-6	CASSEASGANSPLHF	TGTGCCAGCAGCGAGGCTAGCGGGGCCAATTCACCCCTCCACTTT
many	TRBD2	TRBV5-1	TRBJ2-1	CASNGLAGAWDEQFF	TGCGCCAGCAACGGACTAGCGGGAGCTTGGGATGAGCAGTTCTTC
once	TRBD1	TRBV29-1	TRBJ1-2	CSVAKRTGSPNYGYTF	TGCAGCGTTGCCAAGAGGACAGGATCACCTAACTATGGCTACACCTTC
many	NA	TRBV4-1	TRBJ2-1	CASSQSGADSYNEQFF	TGCGCCAGCAGCCAATCCGGGGCTGACTCCTACAATGAGCAGTTCTTC
many	TRBD1	TRBV5-1	TRBJ2-5	CASSFGTGQETQYF	TGCGCCAGCAGTTTTGGGACAGGCCAAGAGACCCAGTACTTC
many	TRBD2	TRBV5-1	TRBJ2-1	CASSRTGTRVGNEQFF	TGCGCCAGCAGCCGCACCGGGACTAGGGTAGGAAATGAGCAGTTCTTC
NA	TRBD2	TRBV20-1	TRBJ2-3	CSAKAGGSVTDTQYF	TGCAGTGCTAAGGCCGGCGGGAGTGTCACAGATACGCAGTATTTT
NA	TRBD2	TRBV5-1	TRBJ2-1	CASRGEGLAGDNEQLF	TGCGCCAGCAGGGGGGAAGGACTAGCGGGAGACAATGAGCAGCTCTTC
NA	TRBD1	TRBV19	TRBJ2-5	CASSIRGTGGVDQPQSF	TGTGCCAGTAGTATAAGGGGGACAGGGGGCGTAGATCAGCCCCAGTCCTTC
many	NA	TRBV6-6	TRBJ2-3	CASSYNVVGSTDTQYF	TGTGCCAGCAGTTATAACGTGGTCGGTAGCACAGATACGCAGTATTTT
many	NA	TRBV4-1	TRBJ2-6	CASSQGRLSGPSGANVLTF	TGCGCCAGCAGCCAAGGTCGTTTGTCGGGGCCCTCTGGGGCCAACGTCCTGACTTTC
many	NA	TRBV28	TRBJ2-5	CAIRRGTQGETQYF	TGTGCCATCCGAAGGGGCACCCAAGGAGAGACCCAGTACTTC
many	NA	TRBV29-1	TRBJ2-5	CSGGRAQETQYF	TGCAGCGGGGGGAGAGCACAAGAGACCCAGTACTTC
NA	TRBD2	TRBV20-1	TRBJ2-1	CSASRFELGPAGVRRSYNEQFF	TGCAGTGCTAGCAGATTCGAGCTTGGACCAGCGGGAGTTCGACGCTCCTACAATGAGCAGTTCTTC
NA	TRBD1	TRBV30	TRBJ2-7	CAWSPGQGAWEQYF	TGTGCCTGGAGCCCGGGACAGGGGGCTTGGGAGCAGTACTTC
many	NA	TRBV20-1	TRBJ2-3	CSAAPLGVNVRDTQYF	TGCAGTGCTGCCCCCCTGGGAGTTAACGTCCGGGATACGCAGTATTTT
NA	TRBD2	TRBV9	TRBJ2-6	CASSTRTSGSGGANVLTF	TGTGCCAGCAGCACACGGACTAGCGGGAGCGGTGGGGCCAACGTCCTGACTTTC
NA	NA	TRBV7-9	TRBJ2-5	CASSPQGIETQYF	TGTGCCAGCAGCCCCCAGGGGATCGAGACCCAGTACTTC
many	TRBD2	TRBV3-1	TRBJ2-5	CASSSRGVSETQYF	TGTGCCAGCAGCAGCCGGGGGGTTTCGGAGACCCAGTACTTC
NA	NA	TRBV7-7	TRBJ2-1	CASSLAWGYEQFF	TGTGCTAGCAGCTTAGCGTGGGGATATGAGCAGTTCTTC
many	NA	TRBV14	TRBJ2-7	CASSQDRLENNYEQYF	TGTGCCAGCAGCCAGGATCGACTAGAGAACAACTACGAGCAGTACTTC
NA	NA	TRBV7-2	TRBJ1-4	CASSLSGRRGEKLFF	TGTGCCAGCAGCTTATCGGGGCGGAGGGGTGAAAAACTGTTTTTT
many	NA	TRBV7-9	TRBJ2-1	CASSGGGASYNEQFF	TGTGCCAGCAGCGGGGGGGGGGCATCCTACAATGAGCAGTTCTTC
many	TRBD1	TRBV20-1	TRBJ1-5	CSARRDSVEPQHF	TGCAGTGCTAGACGGGACAGCGTTGAGCCCCAGCATTTT
many	NA	TRBV20-1	TRBJ2-1	CSARGLWAFEQFF	TGCAGTGCTAGAGGCCTTTGGGCCTTTGAGCAGTTCTTC
NA	TRBD1	TRBV7-2	TRBJ2-5	CASSLYRGRRETQYF	TGTGCCAGCAGCTTATACAGGGGGCGCCGAGAGACCCAGTACTTC
many	TRBD2	TRBV7-2	TRBJ2-5	CASSLTSGSLKTQYF	TGTGCCAGCAGCTTGACTAGCGGGAGTTTAAAGACCCAGTACTTC
many	TRBD1	TRBV9	TRBJ1-2	CASSLDGTGDYGYTF	TGTGCCAGCAGCTTAGACGGGACAGGGGACTATGGCTACACCTTC
NA	NA	TRBV7-3	TRBJ2-2	CASSQIGNTGELFF	TGTGCCAGCAGCCAAATCGGGAACACCGGGGAGCTGTTTTTT
NA	NA	TRBV3-1	TRBJ1-1	CASSQVSNTEAFF	TGTGCCAGCAGCCAGGTGTCGAACACTGAAGCTTTCTTT
many	NA	TRBV7-9	TRBJ1-2	CASSPPYTF	TGTGCCAGCAGCCCCCCGTACACCTTC
NA	NA	TRBV4-1	TRBJ2-3	CASSPGWVAVVGDTQYF	TGCGCCAGCAGCCCAGGCTGGGTAGCGGTGGTTGGAGATACGCAGTATTTT
NA	NA	TRBV6-6	TRBJ2-3	CASSHRQPDTDTQYF	TGTGCCAGCAGTCACCGGCAGCCCGATACAGATACGCAGTATTTT
once	NA	TRBV5-6	TRBJ1-1	CASSPISGYAEAFF	TGTGCCAGCAGCCCGATATCAGGGTACGCTGAAGCTTTCTTT
NA	NA	TRBV2	TRBJ1-5	CASSLGLLANQPQHF	TGTGCCAGCAGTCTGGGTCTTCTAGCAAATCAGCCCCAGCATTTT
many	TRBD1	TRBV29-1	TRBJ2-7	CSARTGPYEQYF	TGCAGCGCCCGGACAGGACCCTACGAGCAGTACTTC
NA	NA	TRBV2	TRBJ2-6	CASIGRANVLTF	TGTGCCAGCATCGGCAGGGCCAACGTCCTGACTTTC
many	NA	TRBV2	TRBJ2-7	CASSEVRRRSYEQYF	TGTGCCAGCAGTGAAGTAAGAAGGCGTTCTTACGAGCAGTACTTC
many	TRBD1	TRBV6-1	TRBJ2-7	CASMGDRGFSYEQYF	TGTGCCAGCATGGGGGACAGGGGTTTCTCCTACGAGCAGTACTTC
many	TRBD1	TRBV5-4	TRBJ1-2	CASNPGQAFRGYTF	TGTGCCAGCAACCCCGGACAGGCTTTTAGGGGCTACACCTTC
many	TRBD1	TRBV11-2	TRBJ2-4	CASSSADRTDIQYF	TGTGCCAGCAGCTCCGCGGACAGGACGGACATTCAGTACTTC
many	NA	TRBV19	TRBJ2-3	CASRGAHTVTDTQYF	TGTGCCAGTAGGGGGGCCCACACCGTTACAGATACGCAGTATTTT
many	NA	TRBV7-9	TRBJ1-2	CASSLALRGVVGYPF	TGTGCCAGCAGCTTAGCGCTAAGGGGCGTCGTTGGCTACCCCTTC
many	NA	TRBV28	TRBJ1-4	CASSSPQGSVEKLFF	TGTGCCAGCAGCTCCCCGCAGGGGTCGGTTGAAAAACTGTTTTTT
NA	NA	TRBV6-6	TRBJ1-1	CASSYSTADTEAFF	TGTGCCAGCAGTTACTCGACAGCAGACACTGAAGCTTTCTTT